This T cell receptor beta chain was recorded in a study of cytomegalovirus exposure and HLA in healthy donors. Regarding the study as a whole: A subsequent analysis found that TCR clusters from the first cohort also tended to co-occur in the 120 or so validation repertoires, with around 94% of cluster scores above 0. It was reportedly the case that the classifier diagnosed cytomegalovirus status with high specificity and sensitivity.

The protocol was immunoSEQ multiplex PCR, while the TCRdb copy is restricted to in-frame clones and leaves out a portion. The sample has 150,000 to 200,000 clones, more than 65% seen once. Germline V gene lookup returns CDR1 LGHNA and CDR2 YNFKEQ. V lost 1 base, J lost 1 base, and 14 bases lay in between. This CDR3 comprises 16 residues. As to this clone: What it binds is unknown.

This clonotype originated in a woman in her 30s in good health and CMV-seropositive. The rearrangement links TRBV4-2 to TRBJ2-7; possibly TRBD2 for D (7 bases). Material for sequencing was PBMCs. DNA of the CDR3: TGTGCCAGCAGCCAAGTCGGGGGGCTCGGGTCCTACGAGCAGTACTTC. Its protein product is CASSQVGGLGSYEQYF.